This entry features one TCR beta chain sequence. This sample stems from a study of blood T cell repertoires in COVID-19. Study-wide context: The United States, Italy and Spain were the sources of the acute and convalescent COVID-19 samples. PBMCs, B-cell-depleted T cells, or T cells were the source of the cDNA or gDNA that made up the material.

This CDR3 has 16 amino acids. The ends lost 1 base at V and 7 bases at J; junction bases unmatched: 8. Germline CDR1 MDHEN, CDR2 SYDVKM. All recovered Cohort 3 donors got two negative PCRs, got clearance, or saw symptom resolution. Source study methods: Amplification from reference gene primers served as the basis for estimated nucleated cell counts. Produced via immunoSEQ multiplex PCR; TCRdb's table is partial and in-frame only. V and J calls plus clone size are reproduced from that table; the DNA served to infer D and trimming. Here the sample spans a few hundred thousand clones, roughly 89% being singletons.

J is TRBJ1-5 and V is TRBV28; TRBD1 matches 9 bases. The receptor was isolated from a woman in her fifties or sixties who had recovered from COVID-19. The sample comprised PBMCs or T cells enriched from blood (not recorded which). CDR3 loop: CASSLLLGQGNQPQHF. The CDR3 nucleotides are TGTGCCAGCAGTTTATTATTAGGACAGGGGAACCAGCCCCAGCATTTT.